This T cell receptor beta chain appears in the sequencing data of a study of OX40 agonist ivuxolimab in advanced cancers. Study summary: The dose-escalation group included hepatocellular carcinoma, melanoma, renal cell carcinoma and head and neck cancer. Overall study findings and caveats: People who partly responded at 0.1-3.0 mg/kg had some of the least clonal expansion seen.

This CDR3 contains 16 residues. In germline, CDR1 is KGHSH, CDR2 LQKENI. V shed 0 bases and J shed 0 bases, with 9 bases lying between them. Profiling relied on immunoSEQ multiplex PCR, and the TCRdb table lists in-frame clones only, not all of them. The sample includes 25,000 to 35,000 clones, approximately 90% of them seen just once. Drawing of blood for sampling happened at baseline, at cycle 4 day 1, and at cycle 7 day 1. Note on this clone: The antigen is unknown.

The input for sequencing was CD4+ or CD8+ T cells sorted from blood, taken in a trial of the OX40 agonist ivuxolimab. This TCR was recovered from an adult with an advanced solid tumor such as melanoma, head and neck, liver or kidney cancer. This sequence joins TRBV18 and TRBJ2-1; D not resolved. In DNA, the CDR3 is TGTGCCAGCTCACCACCGTACGGAAGCTCCTACAATGAGCAGTTCTTC. The encoded protein is CASSPPYGSSYNEQFF.